This TCR beta chain was captured in a study of early T cells in non-severe SARS-CoV-2 infection. This clonotype has more than one count but fewer than ten. TCRdb redid the calling of the 5' RACE reads with MiXCR, one entry per CDR3 protein. Here the sample spans fewer than 85,000 distinct CDR3 sequences, over 9% being singletons. This CDR3 spans 13 amino acids. Trimming removed 6 bases from V and 2 bases from J, with 11 bases in between. CDR1 MNHEY and CDR2 SMNVEV come from the germline V gene (reference sequence). The V gene is TRBV27, the J gene TRBJ2-7; TRBD1 is a possible D gene (6 bases). This clonotype was sampled from an adult who was a healthcare worker with PCR-confirmed SARS-CoV-2 infection or an uninfected control (not recorded which). The sample consisted of whole blood. CDR3 region: CASSSRTAYEQYF. CDR3 sequence (DNA): TGTGCCAGCAGCTCAAGGACAGCCTACGAGCAGTACTTC.